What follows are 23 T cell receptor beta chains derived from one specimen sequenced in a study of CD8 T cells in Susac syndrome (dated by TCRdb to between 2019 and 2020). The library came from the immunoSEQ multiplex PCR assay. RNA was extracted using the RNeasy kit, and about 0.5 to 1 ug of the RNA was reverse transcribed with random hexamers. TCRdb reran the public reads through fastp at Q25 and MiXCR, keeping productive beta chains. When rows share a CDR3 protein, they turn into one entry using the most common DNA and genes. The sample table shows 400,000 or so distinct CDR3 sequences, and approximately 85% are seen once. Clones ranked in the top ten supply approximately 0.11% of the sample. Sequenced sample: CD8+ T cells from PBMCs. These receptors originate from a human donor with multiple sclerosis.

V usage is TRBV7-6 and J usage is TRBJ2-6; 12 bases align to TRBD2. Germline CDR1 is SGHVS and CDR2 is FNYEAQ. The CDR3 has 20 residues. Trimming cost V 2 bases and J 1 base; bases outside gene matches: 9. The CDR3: CASSLTTSGGIISGANVLTF. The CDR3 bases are TGTGCCAGCAGCTTAACGACTAGCGGGGGCATAATATCTGGGGCCAACGTCCTGACTTTC. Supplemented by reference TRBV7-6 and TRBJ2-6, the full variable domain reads GAGVSQSPRYKVTKRGQDVALRCDPISGHVSLYWYRQALGQGPEFLTYFNYEAQQDKSGLPNDRFSAERPEGSISTLTIQRTEQRDSAMYRCASSLTTSGGIISGANVLTFGAGSRLTVL.

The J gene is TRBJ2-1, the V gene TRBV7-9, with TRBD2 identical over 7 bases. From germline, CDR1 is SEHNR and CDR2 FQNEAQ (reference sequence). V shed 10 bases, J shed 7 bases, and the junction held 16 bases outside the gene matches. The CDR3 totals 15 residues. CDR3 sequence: CANSPKRGNWNEQFF. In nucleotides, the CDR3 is TGTGCCAACAGTCCCAAGCGGGGTAACTGGAATGAGCAGTTCTTC.

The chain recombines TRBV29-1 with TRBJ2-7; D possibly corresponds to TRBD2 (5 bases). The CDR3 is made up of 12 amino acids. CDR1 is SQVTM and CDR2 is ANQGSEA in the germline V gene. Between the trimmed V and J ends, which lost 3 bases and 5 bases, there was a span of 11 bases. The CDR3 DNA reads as TGCAGCGTTGAGCTAGCTCACCACGAGCAGTACTTC. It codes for CSVELAHHEQYF.

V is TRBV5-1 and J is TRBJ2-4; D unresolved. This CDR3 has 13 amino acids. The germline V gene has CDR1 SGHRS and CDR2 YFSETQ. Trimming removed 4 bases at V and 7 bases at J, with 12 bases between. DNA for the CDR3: TGCGCCAGCAGCGTCGAGGTCGGGAACATTCAGTACTTC. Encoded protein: CASSVEVGNIQYF.

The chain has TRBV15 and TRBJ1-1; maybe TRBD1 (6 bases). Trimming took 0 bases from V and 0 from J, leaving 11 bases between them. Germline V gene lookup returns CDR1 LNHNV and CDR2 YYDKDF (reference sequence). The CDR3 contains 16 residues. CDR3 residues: CATSRDRGVMNTEAFF. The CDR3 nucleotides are TGTGCCACCAGCAGAGATAGGGGGGTTATGAACACTGAAGCTTTCTTT.

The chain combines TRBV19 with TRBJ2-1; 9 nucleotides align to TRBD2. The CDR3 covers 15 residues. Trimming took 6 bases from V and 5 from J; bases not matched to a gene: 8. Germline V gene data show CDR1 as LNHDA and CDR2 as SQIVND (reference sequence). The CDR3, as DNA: TGTGCCAGTAGCGACCCTAGCGGGGTCGACAATGAGCAGTTCTTC. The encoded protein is CASSDPSGVDNEQFF.

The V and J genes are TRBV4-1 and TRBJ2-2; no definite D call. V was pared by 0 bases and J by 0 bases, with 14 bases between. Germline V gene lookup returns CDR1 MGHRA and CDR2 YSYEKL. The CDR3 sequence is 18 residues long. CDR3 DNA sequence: TGCGCCAGCAGCCAAGAGCCTTGGGCCTTCGCGAACACCGGGGAGCTGTTTTTT. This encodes CASSQEPWAFANTGELFF.

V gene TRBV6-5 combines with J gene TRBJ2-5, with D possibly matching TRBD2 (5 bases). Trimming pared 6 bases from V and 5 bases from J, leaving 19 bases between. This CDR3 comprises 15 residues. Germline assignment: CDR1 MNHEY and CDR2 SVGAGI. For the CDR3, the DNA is TGTGCCAGCAGCTATACGACGGGGTCCCCGGAGACCCAGTACTTC. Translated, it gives CASSYTTGSPETQYF.

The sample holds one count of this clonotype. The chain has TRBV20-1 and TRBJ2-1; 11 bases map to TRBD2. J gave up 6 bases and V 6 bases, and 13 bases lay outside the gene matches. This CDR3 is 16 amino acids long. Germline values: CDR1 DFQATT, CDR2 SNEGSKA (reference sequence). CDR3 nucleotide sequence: TGCAGTGCCCGGGTCGACCTAGCGGGGGGTGGCAATGAGCAGTTCTTC. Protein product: CSARVDLAGGGNEQFF.

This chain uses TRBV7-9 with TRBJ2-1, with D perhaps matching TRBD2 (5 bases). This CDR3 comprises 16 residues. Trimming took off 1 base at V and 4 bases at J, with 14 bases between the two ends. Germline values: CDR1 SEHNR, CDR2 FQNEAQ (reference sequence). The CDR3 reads CASSLVNIAYYNEQFF. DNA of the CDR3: TGTGCCAGCAGCTTAGTGAACATAGCGTATTACAATGAGCAGTTCTTC.

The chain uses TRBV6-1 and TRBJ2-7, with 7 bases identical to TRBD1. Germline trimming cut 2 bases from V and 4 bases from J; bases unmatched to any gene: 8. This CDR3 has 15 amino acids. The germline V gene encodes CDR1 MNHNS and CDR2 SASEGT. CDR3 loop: CASSETTGTVYEQYF. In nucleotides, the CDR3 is TGTGCCAGCAGTGAAACAACCGGGACAGTGTACGAGCAGTACTTC.

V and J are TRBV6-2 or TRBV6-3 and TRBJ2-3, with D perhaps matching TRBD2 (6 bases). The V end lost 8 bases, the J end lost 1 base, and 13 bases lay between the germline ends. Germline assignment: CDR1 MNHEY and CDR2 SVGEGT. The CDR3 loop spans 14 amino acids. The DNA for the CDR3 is TGTGCCAGCGGGATAACGGGGGGCACAGATACGCAGTATTTT. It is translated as CASGITGGTDTQYF.

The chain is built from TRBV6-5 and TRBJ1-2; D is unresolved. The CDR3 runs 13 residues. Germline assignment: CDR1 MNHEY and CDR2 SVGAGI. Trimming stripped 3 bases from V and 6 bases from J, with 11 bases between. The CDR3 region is CASSYHIANGYTF. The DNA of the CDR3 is TGTGCCAGCAGTTATCACATAGCCAATGGCTACACCTTC.

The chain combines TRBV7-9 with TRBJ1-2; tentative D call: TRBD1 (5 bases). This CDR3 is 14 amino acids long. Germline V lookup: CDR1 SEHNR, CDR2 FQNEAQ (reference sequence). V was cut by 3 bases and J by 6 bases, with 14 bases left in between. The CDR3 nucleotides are TGTGCCAGCAGCTTGGCCCGCAGGGTGGATGGCTACACCTTC. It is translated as CASSLARRVDGYTF.

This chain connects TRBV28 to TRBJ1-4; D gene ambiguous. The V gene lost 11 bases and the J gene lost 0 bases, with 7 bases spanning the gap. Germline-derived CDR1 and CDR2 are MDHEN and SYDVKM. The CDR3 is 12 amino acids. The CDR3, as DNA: TGTGCCGAGTCTGCAACTAATGAAAAACTGTTTTTT. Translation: CAESATNEKLFF.

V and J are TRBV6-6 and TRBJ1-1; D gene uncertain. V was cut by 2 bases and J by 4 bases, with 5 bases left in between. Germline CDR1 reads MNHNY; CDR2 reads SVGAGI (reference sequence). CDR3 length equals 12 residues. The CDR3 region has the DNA TGTGCCAGCAGTTACGAGGGCACTGAAGCTTTCTTT. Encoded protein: CASSYEGTEAFF.

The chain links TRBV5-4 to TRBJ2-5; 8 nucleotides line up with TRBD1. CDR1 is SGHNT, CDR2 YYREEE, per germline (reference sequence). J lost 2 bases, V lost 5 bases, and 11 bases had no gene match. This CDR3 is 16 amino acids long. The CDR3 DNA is TGTGCCAGCAGATCCGAGGGGACAGGCATTCAAGAGACCCAGTACTTC. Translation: CASRSEGTGIQETQYF. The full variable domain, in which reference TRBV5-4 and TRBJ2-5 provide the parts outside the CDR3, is ETGVTQSPTHLIKTRGQQVTLRCSSQSGHNTVSWYQQALGQGPQFIFQYYREEENGRGNFPPRFSGLQFPNYSSELNVNALELDDSALYLCASRSEGTGIQETQYFGPGTRLLVL.

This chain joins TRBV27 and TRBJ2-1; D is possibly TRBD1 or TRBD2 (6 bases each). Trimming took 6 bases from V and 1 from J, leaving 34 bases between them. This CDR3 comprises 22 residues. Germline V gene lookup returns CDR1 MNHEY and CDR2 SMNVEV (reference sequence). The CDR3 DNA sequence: TGTGCCAGCAGACCTCGACCCCAGGGGTTTAGCGGAGTAGAAGGGTCCTACAATGAGCAGTTCTTC. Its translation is CASRPRPQGFSGVEGSYNEQFF.

As DNA, the CDR3 is TGTGCCAGCAGTCTGACCGGGACAGATGATGGCTACACCTTC. It is translated as CASSLTGTDDGYTF. This sequence joins TRBV25-1 and TRBJ1-2, with TRBD1 matching 7 bases. V lost 5 bases, J lost 6 bases, and 9 bases stayed unmatched. CDR1 is MGHDK and CDR2 is SYGVNS in the germline V gene. The CDR3 is 14 amino acids.

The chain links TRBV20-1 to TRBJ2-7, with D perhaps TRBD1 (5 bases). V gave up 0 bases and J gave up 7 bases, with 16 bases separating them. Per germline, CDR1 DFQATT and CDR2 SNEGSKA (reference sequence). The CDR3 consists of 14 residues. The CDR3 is CSARDKDGHTEQYF. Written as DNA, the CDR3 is TGCAGTGCTAGAGACAAGGACGGACATACTGAGCAGTACTTC.

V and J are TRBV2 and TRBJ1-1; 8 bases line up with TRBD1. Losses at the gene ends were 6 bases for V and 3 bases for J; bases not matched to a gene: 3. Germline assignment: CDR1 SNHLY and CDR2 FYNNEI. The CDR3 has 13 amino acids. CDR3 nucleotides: TGTGCCAGCAGCCAGGGGGCGGACACTGAAGCTTTCTTT. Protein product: CASSQGADTEAFF.

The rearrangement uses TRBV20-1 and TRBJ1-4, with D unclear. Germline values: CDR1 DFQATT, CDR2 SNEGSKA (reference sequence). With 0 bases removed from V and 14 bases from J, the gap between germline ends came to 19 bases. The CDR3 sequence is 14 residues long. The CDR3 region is CSARDPTDGKRLFF. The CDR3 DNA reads TGCAGTGCTAGAGACCCGACGGACGGAAAACGTCTGTTTTTT.

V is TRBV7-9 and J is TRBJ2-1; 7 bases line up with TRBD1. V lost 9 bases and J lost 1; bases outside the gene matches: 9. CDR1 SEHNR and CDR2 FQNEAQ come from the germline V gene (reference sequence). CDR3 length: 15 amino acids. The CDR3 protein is CASFLTGESYNEQFF. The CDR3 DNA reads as TGTGCCAGTTTCCTCACAGGGGAATCCTACAATGAGCAGTTCTTC.